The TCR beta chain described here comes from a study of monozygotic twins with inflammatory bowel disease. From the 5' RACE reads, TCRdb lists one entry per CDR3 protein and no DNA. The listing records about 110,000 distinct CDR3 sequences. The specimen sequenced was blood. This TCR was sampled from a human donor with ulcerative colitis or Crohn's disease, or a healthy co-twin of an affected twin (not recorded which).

The CDR3 here is CASSLAWDRVSGNTIYF. The chain employs TRBV7-2 and TRBJ1-3. Germline V CDR1 and CDR2: SGHTA, FQGNSA. The CDR3 loop spans 17 amino acids.